The clone carrying this T cell receptor (beta chain) was seen a handful of times. V was clipped by 2 bases and J by 4 bases; unmatched bases: 5. CDR3 length: 17 amino acids. Germline CDR1 ENHRY, CDR2 SYGVKD. These data originate in a study of blood T cell repertoires in COVID-19. Whole-study context: The United States, Italy and Spain provided the acute and convalescent COVID-19 samples. The analysed material was cDNA or gDNA that came from T cells, B-cell-depleted T cells, or PBMCs.

As handled by the study authors: Nucleated cell counts were estimated from reference gene primer amplification. Produced via immunoSEQ multiplex PCR; TCRdb's table is partial and in-frame only. D and trimming were read from the DNA, whereas the V and J calls and clone size are those reported in that table. In the table there are about 270,000 clones, around 81% of which are singletons. The J gene is TRBJ2-2, the V gene TRBV10-3; 12 bases line up with TRBD2. The sequencing sample was made of peripheral blood. The receptor was isolated from a woman aged 45 to 65 with active or convalescent COVID-19. The CDR3 nucleotides are TGTGCCATCAGTGAGGGGACTAGCGGGTTACCCACCGGGGAGCTGTTTTTT. Its protein is CAISEGTSGLPTGELFF.